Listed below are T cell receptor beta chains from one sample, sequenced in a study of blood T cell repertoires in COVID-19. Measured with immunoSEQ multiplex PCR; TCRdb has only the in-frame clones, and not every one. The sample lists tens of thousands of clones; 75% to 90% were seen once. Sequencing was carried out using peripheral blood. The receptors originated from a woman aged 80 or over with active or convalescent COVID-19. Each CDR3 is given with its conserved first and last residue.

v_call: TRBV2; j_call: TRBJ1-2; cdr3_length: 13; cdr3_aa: CASSDGRLPGYTF
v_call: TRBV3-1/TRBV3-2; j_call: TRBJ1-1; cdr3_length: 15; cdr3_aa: CASSQGYAGNTEAFF
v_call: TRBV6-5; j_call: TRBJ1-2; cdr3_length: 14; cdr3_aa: CASNRQGGRYGYTF
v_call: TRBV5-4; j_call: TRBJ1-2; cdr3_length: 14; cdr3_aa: CASSLVGGGYGYTF
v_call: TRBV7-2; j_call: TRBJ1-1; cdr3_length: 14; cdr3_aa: CATRKGPGGGEAFF
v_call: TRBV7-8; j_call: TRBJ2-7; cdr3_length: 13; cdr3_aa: CASSSPLSYEQYF
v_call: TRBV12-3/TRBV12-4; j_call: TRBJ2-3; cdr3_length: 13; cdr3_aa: CASSYGGRGTQYF
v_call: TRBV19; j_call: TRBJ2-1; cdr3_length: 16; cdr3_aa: CASSPPGLAGVYEQFF
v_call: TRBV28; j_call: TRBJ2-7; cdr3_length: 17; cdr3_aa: CASSLPSGTSGSYEQYF
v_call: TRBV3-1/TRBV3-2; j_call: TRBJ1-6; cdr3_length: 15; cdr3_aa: CASSQDLTGLSPLHF
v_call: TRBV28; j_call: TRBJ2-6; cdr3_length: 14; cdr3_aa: CASSFIRGANVLTF
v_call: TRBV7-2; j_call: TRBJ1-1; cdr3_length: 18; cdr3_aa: CASSSGGGWGDMNTEAFF
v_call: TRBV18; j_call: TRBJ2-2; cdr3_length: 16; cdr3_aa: CASSPISGINTGELFF
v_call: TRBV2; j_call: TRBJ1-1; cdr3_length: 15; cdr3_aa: CASNVEGTLNTEAFF
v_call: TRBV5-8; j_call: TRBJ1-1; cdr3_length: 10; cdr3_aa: CASSLVRDIF
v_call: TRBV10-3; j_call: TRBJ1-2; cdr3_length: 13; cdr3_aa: CAISESRDYGYTF
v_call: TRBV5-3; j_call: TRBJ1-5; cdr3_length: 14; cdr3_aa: CARSFCFTGQPQHF
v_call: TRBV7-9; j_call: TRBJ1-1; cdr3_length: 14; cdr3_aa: CASSSRGMNTEAFF
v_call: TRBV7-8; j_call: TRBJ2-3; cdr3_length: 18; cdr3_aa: CASSSRPSSGGESDTQYF
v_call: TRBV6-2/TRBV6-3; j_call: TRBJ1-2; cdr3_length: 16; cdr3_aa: CASSYGGQETNYGYTF
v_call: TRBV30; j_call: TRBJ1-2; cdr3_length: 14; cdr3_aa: CAWKRGPGTEGYTF
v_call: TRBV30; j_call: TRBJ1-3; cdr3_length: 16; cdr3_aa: CAWSGGSVGTGNTIYF
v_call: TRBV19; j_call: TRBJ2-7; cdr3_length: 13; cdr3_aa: CASRGQGTYEQYF
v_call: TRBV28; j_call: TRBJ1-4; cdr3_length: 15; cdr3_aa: CASKGGEATNEKLFF
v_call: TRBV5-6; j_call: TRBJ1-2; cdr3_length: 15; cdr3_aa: CASRGRTGGNYGYTF
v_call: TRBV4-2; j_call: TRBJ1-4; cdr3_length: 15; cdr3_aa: CASSQDRTVNEKLFF
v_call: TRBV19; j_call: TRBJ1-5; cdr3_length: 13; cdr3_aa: CASSGQVNQPQHF
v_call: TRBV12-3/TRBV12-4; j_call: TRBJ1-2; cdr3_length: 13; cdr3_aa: CASSYGQGYGYTF
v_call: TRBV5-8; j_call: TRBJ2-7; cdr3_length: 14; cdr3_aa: CASSLGQGVSEQYF
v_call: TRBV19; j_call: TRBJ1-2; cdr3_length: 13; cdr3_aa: CASSMAGDYGYTF
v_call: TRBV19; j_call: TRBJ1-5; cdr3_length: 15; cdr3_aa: CASSPGTASNQPQHF
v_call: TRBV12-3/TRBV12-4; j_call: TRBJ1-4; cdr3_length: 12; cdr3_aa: CASSLDIEKLFF
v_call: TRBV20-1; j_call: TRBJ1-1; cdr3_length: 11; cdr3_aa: CSAPGGTEAFF
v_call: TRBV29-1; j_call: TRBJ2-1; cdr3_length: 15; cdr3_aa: CSATPLQGAGNEQFF
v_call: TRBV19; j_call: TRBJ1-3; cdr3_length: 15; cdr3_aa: CASHWGDRSGNTIYF
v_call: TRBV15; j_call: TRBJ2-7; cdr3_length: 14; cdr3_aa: CATSRDTTSYEQYF
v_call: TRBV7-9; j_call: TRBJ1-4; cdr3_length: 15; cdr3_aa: CASSSQGGTNEKLFF